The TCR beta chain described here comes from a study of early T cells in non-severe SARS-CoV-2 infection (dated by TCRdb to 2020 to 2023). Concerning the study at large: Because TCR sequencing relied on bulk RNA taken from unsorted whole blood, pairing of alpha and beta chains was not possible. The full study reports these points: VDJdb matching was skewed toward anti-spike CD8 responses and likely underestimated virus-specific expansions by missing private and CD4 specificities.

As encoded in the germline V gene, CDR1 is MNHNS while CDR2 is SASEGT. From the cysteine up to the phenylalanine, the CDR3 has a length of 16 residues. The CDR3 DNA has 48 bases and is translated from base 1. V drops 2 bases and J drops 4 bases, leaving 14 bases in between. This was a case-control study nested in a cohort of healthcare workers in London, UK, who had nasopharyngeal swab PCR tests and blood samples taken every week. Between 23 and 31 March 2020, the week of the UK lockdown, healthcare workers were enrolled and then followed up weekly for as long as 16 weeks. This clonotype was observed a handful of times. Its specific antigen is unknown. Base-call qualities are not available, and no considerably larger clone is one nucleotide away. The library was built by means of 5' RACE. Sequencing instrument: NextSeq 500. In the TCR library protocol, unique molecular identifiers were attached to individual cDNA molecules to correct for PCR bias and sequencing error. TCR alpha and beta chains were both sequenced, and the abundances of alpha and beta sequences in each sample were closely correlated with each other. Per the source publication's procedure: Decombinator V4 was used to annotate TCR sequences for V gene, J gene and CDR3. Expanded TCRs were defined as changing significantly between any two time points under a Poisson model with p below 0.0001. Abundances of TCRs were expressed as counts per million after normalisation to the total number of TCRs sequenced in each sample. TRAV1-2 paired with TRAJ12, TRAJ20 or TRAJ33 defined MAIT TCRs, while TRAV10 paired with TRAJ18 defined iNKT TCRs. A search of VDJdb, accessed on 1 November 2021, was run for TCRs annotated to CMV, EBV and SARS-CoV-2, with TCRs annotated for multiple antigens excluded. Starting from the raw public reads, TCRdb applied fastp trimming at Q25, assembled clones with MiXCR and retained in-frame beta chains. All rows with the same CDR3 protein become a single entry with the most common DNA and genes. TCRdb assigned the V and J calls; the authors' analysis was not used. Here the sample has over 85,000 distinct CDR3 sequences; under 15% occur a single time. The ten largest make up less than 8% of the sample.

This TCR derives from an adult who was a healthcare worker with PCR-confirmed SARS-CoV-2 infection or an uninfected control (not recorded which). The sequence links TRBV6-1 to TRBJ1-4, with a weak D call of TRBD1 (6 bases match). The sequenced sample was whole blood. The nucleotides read TGTGCCAGCAGTGAATTTAAGGGGGACTTTAATGAAAAACTGTTTTTT. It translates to CASSEFKGDFNEKLFF.